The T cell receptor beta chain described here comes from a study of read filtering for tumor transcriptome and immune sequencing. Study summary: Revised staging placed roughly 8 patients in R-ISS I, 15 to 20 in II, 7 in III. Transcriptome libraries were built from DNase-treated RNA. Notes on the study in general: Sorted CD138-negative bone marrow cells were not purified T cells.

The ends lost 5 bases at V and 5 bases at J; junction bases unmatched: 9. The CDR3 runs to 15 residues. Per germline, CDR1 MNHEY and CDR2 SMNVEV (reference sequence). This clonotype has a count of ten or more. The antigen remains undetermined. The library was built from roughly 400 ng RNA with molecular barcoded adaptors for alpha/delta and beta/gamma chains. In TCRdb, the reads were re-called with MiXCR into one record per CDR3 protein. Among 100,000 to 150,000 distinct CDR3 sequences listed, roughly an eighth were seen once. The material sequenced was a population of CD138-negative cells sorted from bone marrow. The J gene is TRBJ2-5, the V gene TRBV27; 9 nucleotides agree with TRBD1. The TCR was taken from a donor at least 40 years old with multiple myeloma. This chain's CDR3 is CASSPLGQGSETQYF. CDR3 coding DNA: TGTGCCAGCAGTCCGTTGGGACAGGGATCCGAGACCCAGTACTTC.